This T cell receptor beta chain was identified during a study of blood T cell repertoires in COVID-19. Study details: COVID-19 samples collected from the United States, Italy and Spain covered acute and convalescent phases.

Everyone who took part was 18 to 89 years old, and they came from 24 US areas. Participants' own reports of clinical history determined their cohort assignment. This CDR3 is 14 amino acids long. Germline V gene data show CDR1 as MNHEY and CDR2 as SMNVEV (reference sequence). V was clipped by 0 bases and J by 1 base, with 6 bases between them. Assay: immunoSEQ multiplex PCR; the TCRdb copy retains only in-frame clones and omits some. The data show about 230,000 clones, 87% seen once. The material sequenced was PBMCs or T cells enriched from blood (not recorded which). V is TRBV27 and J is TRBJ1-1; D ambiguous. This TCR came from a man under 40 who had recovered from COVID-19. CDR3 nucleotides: TGTGCCAGCAGTTTATCGCGATGGAACACTGAAGCTTTCTTT. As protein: CASSLSRWNTEAFF.